This T cell receptor (beta chain) was retrieved from a study of T-cell reconstitution after alpha-beta-depleted transplantation in children. Preparation of the TCRbeta library involved a method that used unique molecular identifiers. From the PCR reads, TCRdb called clonotypes with MiXCR, one entry per CDR3 protein. The repertoire includes 100,000 to 120,000 distinct CDR3 sequences, about a tenth of them detected once, and approximately 8% sits in the top ten. There are many counts of this clonotype. The CDR3 totals 16 residues. V lost 4 bases and J lost 2, with 17 bases in between. The V gene's germline CDR1 is SGDLS and CDR2 YYNGEE.

The rearrangement joins TRBV9 to TRBJ2-3, with D possibly being TRBD2 (5 bases). The TCR sequence derives from a human donor who donated a stem cell graft to a child with acute lymphoblastic leukemia. The material was PBMCs from the stem cell graft donor, obtained from the stem cell graft. This chain's CDR3 is CASSPHTRLDTDTQYF. CDR3 in DNA: TGTGCCAGCAGCCCACACACTAGACTCGACACAGATACGCAGTATTTT.